This T cell receptor beta chain stems from a study of shared clonotypes between healthy human individuals. The germline V gene encodes CDR1 MNHEY and CDR2 SVGAGI. The V and J ends lost 0 bases and 5 bases respectively, with 11 bases between them. The CDR3 is 15 amino acids. Naivety among CD8 cells was defined by CD45RO negativity and positive CCR7 selection, thereby excluding terminally differentiated effector memory CD45RA+ cells. Every one of the donors was a Caucasian adult that lived in Nashville, Tennessee. Using immunoSEQ multiplex PCR, the repertoire was profiled, and TCRdb retains in-frame clones only, with some absent. Of hundreds of thousands of clones in the sample, approximately 95% were seen once.

The origin of this receptor is a woman aged 30 to 39 in good health. The chain couples TRBV6-5 to TRBJ2-1; D is possibly TRBD2 (6 bases). Input material: naive CD8+ T cells sorted from blood. The DNA for the CDR3 is TGTGCCAGCAGTTACTCGCTAGCGAGAGACAATGAGCAGTTCTTC. It encodes CASSYSLARDNEQFF.